This TCR beta chain stems from a study of blood T cell repertoires in COVID-19. Study-wide context: The cDNA or gDNA used as material had been derived from T cells, B-cell-depleted T cells, or PBMCs.

The CDR3 is made up of 16 amino acids. CDR1 SNHLY and CDR2 FYNNEI come from the germline V gene. The V end lost 5 bases, the J end lost 0 bases, and 11 bases lay between the germline ends. Here immunoSEQ multiplex PCR was the method, and the copy in TCRdb shows in-frame clones only, minus some. This table has more than 95,000 clones, about 80% appearing once. Sequenced: peripheral blood. This clonotype originated in a human donor in a cohort sampled during active COVID-19. The V and J genes are TRBV2 and TRBJ2-6, with a tentative D call TRBD2 (6 bases). This chain's CDR3 is CASSRPGVSGANVLTF. In DNA form, the CDR3 reads TGTGCCAGCAGTCGACCGGGGGTCTCTGGGGCCAACGTCCTGACTTTC.